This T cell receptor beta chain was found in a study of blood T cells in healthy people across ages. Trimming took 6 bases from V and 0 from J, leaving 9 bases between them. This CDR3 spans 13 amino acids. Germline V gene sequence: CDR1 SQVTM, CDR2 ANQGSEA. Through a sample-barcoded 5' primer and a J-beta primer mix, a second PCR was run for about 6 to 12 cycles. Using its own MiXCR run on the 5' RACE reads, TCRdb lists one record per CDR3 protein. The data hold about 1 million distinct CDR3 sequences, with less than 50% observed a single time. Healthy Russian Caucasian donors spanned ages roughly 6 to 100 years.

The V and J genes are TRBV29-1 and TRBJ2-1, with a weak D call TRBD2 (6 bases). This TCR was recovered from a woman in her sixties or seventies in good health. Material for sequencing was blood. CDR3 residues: CSVGRDSYNEQFF. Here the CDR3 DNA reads TGCAGCGTGGGGCGGGACTCCTACAATGAGCAGTTCTTC.